Listed here are 26 T cell receptor beta chains from one sample, sequenced in a study of T cells in women clearing cervical HPV infection. The method was immunoSEQ multiplex PCR; TCRdb's version includes in-frame clones alone and lacks a portion of them. The listing contains around 30,000 clones. The sample consisted of blood buffy coat. These receptor sequences come from a woman aged 18-70 years with a cervical HPV16 infection that either progressed to CIN3+ or cleared (not recorded which).

Of note for this clone: The CDR3 is cut off 3 residues early in the read; its end comes from the germline J gene. The rearrangement links TRBV6-2 or TRBV6-3 to TRBJ2-2; maybe TRBD1 (5 bases). Germline CDR1 MNHEY, CDR2 SVGEGT. The CDR3 totals 15 residues. CDR3 DNA (partial): TGTGCCAGCAGCCACCTTGGGGCAACTAATGAAAAG. This encodes CASSHLGATNEK. The full CDR3 is CASSHLGATNEKLFF.

With regard to this clone: The read gets to within 3 residues of the CDR3 end, and the germline J gene fills in the rest. The gene calls are TRBV19 and TRBJ2-4, with 9 bases identical to TRBD1. Germline V gene sequence: CDR1 LNHDA, CDR2 SQIVND (reference sequence). This CDR3 region has 15 residues. The sequenced part of the CDR3 DNA is TGTGCCAGTAGTATTGAGGACAGGGGAGACTATGGT. Translation: CASSIEDRGDYG. The complete CDR3 sequence is CASSIEDRGDYGQYF.

Comments on this clone: Read sequence stops 3 residues before the CDR3 end, and the germline J gene provides the missing end. This rearrangement joins TRBV5-4 to TRBJ1-2; D is unclear. The CDR3 contains 16 residues. Germline-derived CDR1 and CDR2 are SGHNT and YYREEE (reference sequence). CDR3 sequence: CASSARTSGVQETYTF. The sequenced CDR3 bases are TGTGCCAGCAGCGCTCGGACTAGCGGGGTGCAGGAGACC.

The sequenced CDR3 bases are TGTGCCAGTAGCCCGACTAGCGGGGGGTTCACAGATACG. Its protein is CASSPTSGGFTDT. The whole CDR3 protein is CASSPTSGGFTDTQYF. V and J are TRBV19 and TRBJ2-3; TRBD2 agrees at 13 bases. The read ends 3 residues early relative to the CDR3; the germline J gene fills the gap. The CDR3 has 16 residues. Germline CDR1 reads LNHDA; CDR2 reads SQIVND (reference sequence). After removal of 6 bases from V and 2 bases from J, the junction contained 5 bases not matched to a gene. The whole variable domain, filled in from reference TRBV19 and TRBJ2-3, reads DGGITQSPKYLFRKEGQNVTLSCEQNLNHDAMYWYRQDPGQGLRLIYYSQIVNDFQKGDIAEGYSVSREKKESFPLTVTSAQKNPTAFYLCASSPTSGGFTDTQYFGPGTRLTVL.

With regard to this clone: The sequence runs out 3 residues before the end of the CDR3; the remainder is reconstructed from the germline J gene. The chain uses TRBV7-3 and TRBJ1-2; tentatively, D is TRBD1 (6 bases). Per germline, CDR1 SGHTA and CDR2 FQGTGA. This CDR3 is built from 16 residues. The CDR3 here is CASSLTSGGLTDTYTF. Incomplete CDR3 DNA: TGTGCCAGCAGCTTAACTAGCGGGGGCCTCACAGATACC.

As concerns this clone: The read falls 3 residues short of the CDR3 end, and the missing part is taken from the germline J gene. The genes are TRBV19 and TRBJ1-2, with D unclear. There are 12 residues in the CDR3. Germline V gene data show CDR1 as LNHDA and CDR2 as SQIVND (reference sequence). The CDR3 loop reads CASSISDNDYTF. The CDR3 DNA, read in part, is TGTGCCAGTAGTATATCTGACAATGAC. Drawing the rest from reference TRBV19 and TRBJ1-2, the complete variable domain is DGGITQSPKYLFRKEGQNVTLSCEQNLNHDAMYWYRQDPGQGLRLIYYSQIVNDFQKGDIAEGYSVSREKKESFPLTVTSAQKNPTAFYLCASSISDNDYTFGSGTRLTVV.

The covered CDR3 bases are TGTGCCAGCAGCTTACGCGGGAGGGCCCCAGATACG. Translation gives CASSLRGRAPDT. Given in full, the CDR3 is CASSLRGRAPDTQYF. This chain connects TRBV11-2 to TRBJ2-3, with 9 nucleotides matching TRBD2. The read finishes 3 residues shy of the CDR3 end, and the germline J gene is used to complete it. Germline-derived CDR1 and CDR2 are SGHAT and FQNNGV. This CDR3 is 15 amino acids long. J gave up 4 bases and V 2 bases, and 4 bases lay outside the gene matches. Using reference TRBV11-2 and TRBJ2-3 for the parts outside the CDR3, the full variable domain is EAGVAQSPRYKIIEKRQSVAFWCNPISGHATLYWYQQILGQGPKLLIQFQNNGVVDDSQLPKDRFSAERLKGVDSTLKIQPAKLEDSAVYLCASSLRGRAPDTQYFGPGTRLTVL.

Notes on this clone: The DNA ends 3 residues before the CDR3 does, and the rest of the CDR3 is filled in from the germline J gene. The gene calls are TRBV6-1 and TRBJ2-2, with 8 bases aligning to TRBD1. Per germline, CDR1 MNHNS and CDR2 SASEGT. The CDR3 has 14 residues. V trimming: 5 bases; J trimming: 6 bases; junction bases outside the gene matches: 5. CDR3 residues: CASSQDRGPGELFF. CDR3 DNA (partial): TGTGCCAGCAGTCAAGACAGGGGCCCCGGGGAG.

The part of the CDR3 DNA that was read is TGTGCCAGCAGCCGACGGACAGGCCGCCAAGAGACG. The encoded protein is CASSRRTGRQET. The entire CDR3 sequence reads CASSRRTGRQETQYF. This chain links TRBV7-9 with TRBJ2-3; TRBD1 aligns across 7 bases. The CDR3 end lies 3 residues beyond the end of the read and is filled in from the germline J gene. The germline V gene encodes CDR1 SEHNR and CDR2 FQNEAQ (reference sequence). The CDR3 runs 15 residues.

Note on this clone: The CDR3 is cut off 3 residues early in the read; its end comes from the germline J gene. The chain employs TRBV20-1 and TRBJ1-2, with 10 bases that match TRBD1. The germline V gene has CDR1 DFQATT and CDR2 SNEGSKA (reference sequence). The CDR3 extends over 13 amino acids. Here the CDR3 reads CSARAGTGVGYTF. The DNA read from the CDR3 is TGCAGTGCTAGAGCCGGGACAGGGGTAGGC.

On this clone itself: The CDR3 is cut off 3 residues early in the read; its end comes from the germline J gene. The V call is TRBV10-2, the J call TRBJ2-3; 11 positions agree with TRBD2. The CDR3 contains 17 residues. Germline V gene data show CDR1 as WSHSY and CDR2 as SAAADI. The J segment lost 3 bases and the V segment lost 0 bases, leaving 5 bases of the junction unmatched. The CDR3 is CASSESRLAGRTDTQYF. Partial CDR3 DNA: TGCGCCAGCAGTGAGTCTCGACTAGCGGGAAGGACAGATACG.

CDR3 sequence reads: CASRGRGYDYTF. The sequenced part of the CDR3 DNA is TGTGCCAGCAGGGGGCGCGGGTACGAC. The rearrangement links TRBV19 to TRBJ1-2; the match to TRBD1 covers 8 bases. Sequencing ends 3 residues short of the CDR3 end; the germline J gene provides the rest. The CDR3 spans 12 residues. The V gene's germline CDR1 is LNHDA and CDR2 SQIVND (reference sequence).

About this clone itself: Read data end 3 residues before the CDR3 end; the end is taken from the germline J gene. This rearrangement joins TRBV20-1 to TRBJ2-1, with D unresolved. The CDR3 spans 15 residues. V lost 0 bases and J 4 bases, leaving 13 bases between the germline ends. Germline lookup yields CDR1 DFQATT and CDR2 SNEGSKA (reference sequence). CDR3 DNA, as far as it was read: TGCAGTGCTAGAGATGACGGAGCGCAATACAATGAG. Protein sequence: CSARDDGAQYNE. The CDR3 as a whole reads CSARDDGAQYNEQFF.

As for this clone: The read terminates 3 residues ahead of where the CDR3 ends, so the germline J gene completes it. The gene calls are TRBV5-1 and TRBJ2-3; 9 nucleotides match TRBD2. The CDR3 is made up of 15 amino acids. Germline lookup yields CDR1 SGHRS and CDR2 YFSETQ. The CDR3: CASSPRGGGEETQYF. Incomplete CDR3 DNA: TGCGCCAGCAGCCCCCGCGGCGGGGGGGAAGAGACG.

Note on this clone: The DNA ends 3 residues before the CDR3 does, and the rest of the CDR3 is filled in from the germline J gene. V gene TRBV20-1 combines with J gene TRBJ2-5, with D possibly TRBD1 on 5 matching bases. Trimming stripped 6 bases from V and 4 bases from J, with 12 bases between. The CDR3 contains 12 residues. Germline V gene data show CDR1 as DFQATT and CDR2 as SNEGSKA (reference sequence). CDR3: CSAVRGLETQYF. The part of the CDR3 DNA that was read is TGCAGTGCCGTTAGGGGATTAGAGACC.

About this clone itself: The CDR3 end lies 3 residues beyond the end of the read and is filled in from the germline J gene. The chain links TRBV5-6 to TRBJ1-2; 7 nucleotides line up with TRBD1. The CDR3 loop spans 14 amino acids. Germline values: CDR1 SGHDT, CDR2 YYEEEE. CDR3 DNA, as far as it was read: TGTGCCAGCAGCCCCACAGGGGTCCGAGGGGGC. Protein sequence: CASSPTGVRGG. Given in full, the CDR3 is CASSPTGVRGGYTF.

Points on this clone: The read finishes 3 residues shy of the CDR3 end, and the germline J gene is used to complete it. This chain connects TRBV7-9 to TRBJ2-3; tentative D call: TRBD1 (6 bases). The CDR3 is made up of 14 amino acids. In germline, CDR1 is SEHNR, CDR2 FQNEAQ (reference sequence). The DNA read from the CDR3 is TGTGCCAGCGGCGACAACAGGGTCCAAGAGACG. As protein: CASGDNRVQET. The entire CDR3 sequence reads CASGDNRVQETQYF.

Concerning this clone itself: The read halts 3 residues ahead of the CDR3 end, with the missing end drawn from the germline J gene. The V and J genes are TRBV6-1 and TRBJ1-6; D is ambiguous. Trimming removed 1 base from V and 5 bases from J, with 3 bases in between. In germline, CDR1 is MNHNS, CDR2 SASEGT. This CDR3 spans 13 amino acids. The chain's CDR3 is CASSEVNNSPLHF. CDR3 DNA (partial): TGTGCCAGCAGTGAAGTAAATAATTCACCC.

Concerning this clone: The read comes to an end 3 residues before the CDR3 does, leaving the germline J gene to fill in the end. The genes are TRBV5-1 and TRBJ2-1; maybe TRBD2 (6 bases). The CDR3 has 12 residues. Germline V gene sequence: CDR1 SGHRS, CDR2 YFSETQ. V lost 7 bases to trimming and J lost 1 base, with 6 bases between them. CDR3 residues: CASGGSYNEQFF. The sequenced part of the CDR3 DNA is TGCGCCAGCGGGGGGTCCTACAATGAG. The complete variable domain, with remaining parts taken from reference TRBV5-1 and TRBJ2-1, reads KAGVTQTPRYLIKTRGQQVTLSCSPISGHRSVSWYQQTPGQGLQFLFEYFSETQRNKGNFPGRFSGRQFSNSRSEMNVSTLELGDSALYLCASGGSYNEQFFGPGTRLTVL.

On this clone itself: The read comes to an end 3 residues before the CDR3 does, leaving the germline J gene to fill in the end. The chain has TRBV2 and TRBJ2-2; TRBD2 agrees at 8 bases. Looked up from germline, CDR1 is SNHLY and CDR2 is FYNNEI. This CDR3 contains 15 residues. The sequenced part of the CDR3 DNA is TGTGCCAGCAGTCCACTCCCGGGGGGGCTCTCACCG. It codes for CASSPLPGGLSP. The whole CDR3 protein reads CASSPLPGGLSPLFF.

A word on this clone: The sequenced fragment ends 3 residues before the CDR3 boundary, so the rest is inferred from the germline J gene. The V gene is TRBV5-4, the J gene TRBJ2-3, with D possibly TRBD2 on 7 matching bases. The V gene lost 0 bases and the J gene lost 3 bases, with 11 bases spanning the gap. The CDR3 runs 15 residues. CDR1 and CDR2 from the germline V gene are SGHNT and YYREEE (reference sequence). The CDR3 here is CASSLVGRGTDTQYF. The covered CDR3 bases are TGTGCCAGCAGCTTGGTAGGGAGGGGGACAGATACG.

Details on this clone: The missing CDR3 end, 3 residues past where the read stops, is filled in from the germline J gene. This chain uses TRBV5-1 with TRBJ2-2; tentatively, D is TRBD1 (5 bases). Germline loops: CDR1 SGHRS, CDR2 YFSETQ. This CDR3 has 14 residues. The CDR3 bases that were read are TGCGCCAGCAGCTTGCAGGGTCCGGATTCACCG. This sequence encodes CASSLQGPDSP. The full CDR3 protein is CASSLQGPDSPLFF.

Notes on this clone: The read ends 3 residues before the CDR3 terminus; that terminus is restored from the germline J gene. The chain uses TRBV19 and TRBJ2-2; possibly TRBD1 for D (5 bases). Germline values: CDR1 LNHDA, CDR2 SQIVND (reference sequence). The CDR3 loop spans 14 amino acids. CDR3 sequence: CASGRSSGANVLFF. The CDR3 bases that were read are TGTGCCAGTGGACGGAGCTCTGGGGCCAACGTG.

Regarding this clone: The read terminates 3 residues ahead of where the CDR3 ends, so the germline J gene completes it. The rearrangement links TRBV18 to TRBJ2-7; TRBD2 is a possible D gene (6 bases). The CDR3 has 16 amino acids. V was shortened by 8 bases and J by 0 bases, with 20 bases between the two germline ends. CDR1 is KGHSH, CDR2 LQKENI, per germline. The sequenced part of the CDR3 DNA is TGTGCCAGCACCGATTCCGGGACTGGGAGCTCCTACGAG. This codes for CASTDSGTGSSYE. In full, the CDR3 reads CASTDSGTGSSYEQYF.

For this clone: The DNA ends 3 residues before the CDR3 does, and the rest of the CDR3 is filled in from the germline J gene. The chain couples TRBV7-9 to TRBJ1-4; TRBD1 is a possible D gene (6 bases). CDR1 and CDR2 from the germline V gene are SEHNR and FQNEAQ (reference sequence). The germline V and J ends were trimmed by 3 bases and 7 bases, with 12 bases remaining between them. The CDR3 runs 14 residues. The CDR3 loop reads CASSFMGGAEKLFF. The DNA read from the CDR3 is TGTGCCAGCAGCTTCATGGGGGGGGCTGAAAAA.

Turning to this clone: From the germline J gene comes the end of the CDR3, since the read stops 3 residues before it. This rearrangement joins TRBV7-2 to TRBJ1-5; 7 nucleotides line up with TRBD1. CDR1 SGHTA and CDR2 FQGNSA come from the germline V gene. Trimming cost V 3 bases and J 9 bases; bases outside gene matches: 2. The CDR3 is 12 residues long. The DNA read from the CDR3 is TGTGCCAGCAGCTTCAACAGGGGGCCC. Amino acids: CASSFNRGP. The complete CDR3 sequence is CASSFNRGPQHF. The whole variable domain, remainder taken from reference TRBV7-2 and TRBJ1-5, is GAGVSQSPSNKVTEKGKDVELRCDPISGHTALYWYRQSLGQGLEFLIYFQGNSAPDKSGLPSDRFSAERTGGSVSTLTIQRTQQEDSAVYLCASSFNRGPQHFGDGTRLSIL.